This TCR beta chain derives from a study of shared clonotypes between healthy human individuals. Notes on the study in general: The generation probabilities recorded for non-shared clonotypes fell below those of clonotypes shared by all four donors.

Remarks on this clone: Its cognate antigen is unknown.

The CDR3 sequence is 13 residues long. With V trimmed by 7 bases and J by 2 bases, 3 bases remained unmatched. Germline lookup yields CDR1 SQVTM and CDR2 ANQGSEA. This table comes from immunoSEQ multiplex PCR, and its TCRdb copy is limited to in-frame clones, with some not included. The sample shows around 600,000 clones, approximately 97% of them seen only once. Specimen: naive CD4+ T cells sorted from blood. Subset in this sample: CD45RA+ positively selected. This receptor was taken from a woman in her thirties in good health. The V gene is TRBV29-1, the J gene TRBJ2-7, with 12 bases identical to TRBD2. This CDR3 is CSDRLAGAYEQYF. The CDR3 bases are TGCAGCGATAGACTAGCGGGAGCCTACGAGCAGTACTTC.